Each of the 5 T cell receptor beta chains below was sequenced from the same sample in a study. TCRdb redid the calling of the 5' RACE reads with MiXCR, one entry per CDR3 protein. The top ten clones hold 3% to 4% of a sample with more than 55,000 distinct CDR3 sequences, roughly 20% of them seen once. Cells sorted as Tregs were CD4+, CD25+ and CD127-/low. What was sequenced was tumor-infiltrating Tregs sorted from the breast tumor. These TCRs come from a female donor with breast cancer.

In this sample, this clonotype is medium-sized. This chain joins TRBV5-1 and TRBJ2-1, with D possibly matching TRBD1 (5 bases). The CDR3 sequence is 15 residues long. Per germline, CDR1 SGHRS and CDR2 YFSETQ. Trimming removed 1 base at V and 8 bases at J, with 16 bases between. The CDR3 bases are TGCGCCAGCAGCTTGTTAATGAGCAGGGCCGATGAGCAGTTCTTC. Its protein is CASSLLMSRADEQFF.

Details on this clonotype: A junction end diverges from the germline sequence, so it may reflect a read error. The CDR3 loop is CASSSGSHRNEKPFF. The DNA of the CDR3 is TGTGCCAGCAGCTCTGGATCACACCGGAATGAAAAACCGTTTTTT. The V gene is TRBV7-9, the J gene TRBJ1-4, with D unclear. This CDR3 contains 15 residues. Germline values: CDR1 SEHNR, CDR2 FQNEAQ (reference sequence).

This clonotype showed up just a few times. The CDR3 coding sequence is TGTGCCAGCAGCACGCGCCTAACACAAATCAATCAGCCCCAGCATTTT. Amino acids: CASSTRLTQINQPQHF. V usage is TRBV6-2 or TRBV6-3 and J usage is TRBJ1-5; D remains unclear. The germline V gene has CDR1 MNHEY and CDR2 SVGEGT. Trimming took off 6 bases at V and 3 bases at J, with 18 bases between the two ends. This CDR3 has 16 residues.

This clonotype was recorded a few times. This chain connects TRBV24-1 to TRBJ2-2; possibly TRBD1 for D (6 bases). The germline V and J ends were trimmed by 4 bases and 5 bases, with 13 bases remaining between them. The CDR3 totals 15 residues. In germline, CDR1 is KGHDR, CDR2 SFDVKD. The CDR3, as DNA: TGTGCCACCAGTGACCCGCGGACAGTTACCGGGGAGCTGTTTTTT. Translated: CATSDPRTVTGELFF.

This clonotype showed up many times. The rearrangement joins TRBV20-1 to TRBJ1-1; D ambiguous. Trimming took 0 bases from V and 1 from J, leaving 6 bases between them. CDR3 size: 13 residues. CDR1 and CDR2 from the germline V gene are DFQATT and SNEGSKA (reference sequence). DNA for the CDR3: TGCAGTGCTAGAGAGGGGTGGAACACTGAAGCTTTCTTT. Amino acids: CSAREGWNTEAFF.